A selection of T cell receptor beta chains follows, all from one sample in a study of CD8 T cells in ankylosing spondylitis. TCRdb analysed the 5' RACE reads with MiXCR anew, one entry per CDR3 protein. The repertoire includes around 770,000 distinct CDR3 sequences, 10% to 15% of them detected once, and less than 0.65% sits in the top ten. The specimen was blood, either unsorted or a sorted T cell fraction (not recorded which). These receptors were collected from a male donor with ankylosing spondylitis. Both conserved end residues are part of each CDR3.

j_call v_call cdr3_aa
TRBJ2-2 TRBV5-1 CASDYGANTGELFF
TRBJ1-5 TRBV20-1 CSGGRGAYNQPQHF
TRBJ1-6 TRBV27 CASSRWGRSYNSPLHF
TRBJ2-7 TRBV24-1 CATSGDRGEQYF
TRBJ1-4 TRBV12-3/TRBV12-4 CASSSIGDTNEKLFF
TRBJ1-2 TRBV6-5 CASSSKSGLFNYGYTF
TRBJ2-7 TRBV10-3 CAISDSKGQFYEQYF
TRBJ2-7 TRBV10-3 CAINRDRAYEQYF
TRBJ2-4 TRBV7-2 CASSFRDGKNIQYF
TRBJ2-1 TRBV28 CASSLTGVGVNNEQFF
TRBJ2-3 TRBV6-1 CASSLRQGSDTQYF
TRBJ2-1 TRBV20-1 CSARDSSWDRGYNEQFF
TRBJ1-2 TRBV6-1 CASRRRQGPYGYTF
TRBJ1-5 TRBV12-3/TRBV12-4 CASSYRGTTNQPQHF
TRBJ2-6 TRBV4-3 CASSRDPDRLRVLTF
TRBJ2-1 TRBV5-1 CASKDRAGPVPFFHNEQFF
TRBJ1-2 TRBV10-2 CASSLADRGDYTF
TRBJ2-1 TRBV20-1 CSALAGNSYNEQFF
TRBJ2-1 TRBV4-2 CASSRPGLLDYNEQFF
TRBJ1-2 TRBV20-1 CSAREDLRYTF
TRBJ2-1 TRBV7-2 CASSRFRDEQFF
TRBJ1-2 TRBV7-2 CASSFKQGGWGYTF
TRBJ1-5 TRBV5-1 CASSPSDRGNQPQHF